These 11 T cell receptor beta chains originate from one sample sequenced in a study of T-cell memory formation after mild COVID-19. TCRdb re-called the 5' RACE reads through MiXCR, storing one row per CDR3 protein. In the table there are some 70,000 distinct CDR3 sequences, roughly 17% of which are singletons. Input material: PBMCs or a T cell subset sorted from them (not recorded which). The origin of the receptors is an adult woman who had mild COVID-19 (a few samples of this study predate the infection). Cell type and time point are not known.

This clonotype was seen only a few times. The V and J genes are TRBV4-1 and TRBJ1-1; no definite D call. The CDR3 consists of 16 residues. CDR1 and CDR2 from the germline V gene are MGHRA and YSYEKL. The V and J ends lost 0 bases and 2 bases respectively, with 13 bases between them. Here the CDR3 reads CASSQEAAVFNTEAFF. DNA for the CDR3: TGCGCCAGCAGCCAAGAGGCAGCAGTTTTTAACACTGAAGCTTTCTTT.

The chain combines TRBV4-1 with TRBJ2-3, with D possibly being TRBD1 or TRBD2 (5 bases each). Germline values: CDR1 MGHRA, CDR2 YSYEKL. Trimming removed 5 bases from V and 4 bases from J, with 16 bases in between. CDR3 length: 15 residues. The CDR3 DNA reads TGCGCCAGCAGCGGGGGTGGGGGTTCGGCAGATACGCAGTATTTT. This encodes CASSGGGGSADTQYF.

This clonotype has only a few counts. The V call is TRBV7-9, the J call TRBJ2-7; 7 nucleotides match TRBD1. The CDR3 is 16 residues long. CDR1 and CDR2 from the germline V gene are SEHNR and FQNEAQ (reference sequence). V lost 6 bases and J lost 7; bases outside the gene matches: 18. The CDR3 coding sequence is TGTGCCAGCAGTTCCTTAGGGGGCCCCCGATTTAGTGAGCAGTACTTC. Residues: CASSSLGGPRFSEQYF.

The CDR3 nucleotides are TGTGCCAGCTCCCCACTGATGGCTTGGGAGACCCAGTACTTC. Its translation is CASSPLMAWETQYF. The genes are TRBV7-2 and TRBJ2-5, with D unclear. CDR3 length: 14 amino acids. CDR1 and CDR2 (germline): SGHTA, FQGNSA. V was shortened by 8 bases and J by 5 bases, with 18 bases between the two germline ends. The variable domain in full, completed from reference TRBV7-2 and TRBJ2-5, reads GAGVSQSPSNKVTEKGKDVELRCDPISGHTALYWYRQSLGQGLEFLIYFQGNSAPDKSGLPSDRFSAERTGGSVSTLTIQRTQQEDSAVYLCASSPLMAWETQYFGPGTRLLVL.

This clonotype has at least ten counts. The V call is TRBV7-6, the J call TRBJ2-3, with 13 bases that match TRBD2. V lost 5 bases and J lost 7; bases outside the gene matches: 12. Per germline, CDR1 SGHVS and CDR2 FNYEAQ. CDR3 length: 17 amino acids. The DNA of the CDR3 is TGTGCCAGCAGCCATCCCGGACTAGCGGGGGAGGATAATACGCAGTATTTT. As protein: CASSHPGLAGEDNTQYF. Full variable domain (remainder filled in from reference TRBV7-6 and TRBJ2-3): GAGVSQSPRYKVTKRGQDVALRCDPISGHVSLYWYRQALGQGPEFLTYFNYEAQQDKSGLPNDRFSAERPEGSISTLTIQRTEQRDSAMYRCASSHPGLAGEDNTQYFGPGTRLTVL.

The rearrangement uses TRBV2 and TRBJ2-1; 7 bases match TRBD2. The CDR3 loop spans 15 amino acids. Germline lookup yields CDR1 SNHLY and CDR2 FYNNEI. Trimming took 1 base from V and 9 from J; bases not matched to a gene: 9. In DNA, the CDR3 is TGTGCCAGCAGTGAAGGGGCTAGCCCGGGGGGTGAGCAGTTCTTC. Its translation: CASSEGASPGGEQFF.

In its sample, this clonotype was seen a few times. This chain links TRBV4-2 with TRBJ1-1; 7 nucleotides align to TRBD1. V trimming: 2 bases; J trimming: 4 bases; junction bases outside the gene matches: 1. CDR3 length equals 13 residues. Germline V CDR1 and CDR2: LGHNA, YNFKEQ. The CDR3 coding sequence is TGTGCCAGCAGCCAAAGACAGGGCACTGAAGCTTTCTTT. Protein sequence: CASSQRQGTEAFF.

V gene TRBV7-9 combines with J gene TRBJ1-1; no definite D call. Germline V gene lookup returns CDR1 SEHNR and CDR2 FQNEAQ (reference sequence). V lost 5 bases to trimming and J lost 0 bases, with 13 bases between them. The CDR3 sequence is 15 residues long. This chain's CDR3 is CASSTRGGLNTEAFF. For the CDR3, the DNA is TGTGCCAGCAGCACCCGCGGCGGGCTGAACACTGAAGCTTTCTTT. Supplemented by reference TRBV7-9 and TRBJ1-1, the full variable domain reads DTGVSQNPRHKITKRGQNVTFRCDPISEHNRLYWYRQTLGQGPEFLTYFQNEAQLEKSRLLSDRFSAERPKGSFSTLEIQRTEQGDSAMYLCASSTRGGLNTEAFFGQGTRLTVV.

The chain employs TRBV7-7 and TRBJ2-3; D not certain. Trimming took 5 bases from V and 3 from J, leaving 15 bases between them. The CDR3 runs to 15 residues. Germline CDR1 reads SSHAT; CDR2 reads FNYEAQ (reference sequence). The CDR3 loop is CASSPTDSLTDTQYF. The CDR3 DNA sequence: TGTGCCAGCAGCCCAACCGATTCCCTGACAGATACGCAGTATTTT.

This clonotype was found a few times. The gene calls are TRBV15 and TRBJ2-2; 7 bases map to TRBD1. With V trimmed by 3 bases and J by 5 bases, 3 bases remained unmatched. The CDR3 has 14 amino acids. Per germline, CDR1 LNHNV and CDR2 YYDKDF (reference sequence). CDR3 amino acids: CATSSRDSTGELFF. DNA of the CDR3: TGTGCCACCAGCAGCAGGGACAGTACCGGGGAGCTGTTTTTT.

V gene TRBV7-8 combines with J gene TRBJ1-4; D is unresolved. Trimming pared 0 bases from V and 4 bases from J, leaving 6 bases between. CDR3 length: 14 amino acids. Germline V lookup: CDR1 SGHVS, CDR2 FQNEAQ. CDR3 amino acids: CASSLAGSNEKLFF. In DNA form, the CDR3 reads TGTGCCAGCAGCTTAGCGGGGAGTAATGAAAAACTGTTTTTT.